The TCR beta chain described here comes from a study of CD4 T cells in relation to SARS-CoV-2 and coronaviruses. The wider study: Shared crossreactive spike epitopes were mapped to their HLA restriction. Study results and limitations: No crossreactivity against non-spike viral proteins was tested here.

Before the COVID-19 pandemic, during about 2011-2019, CD4+ T cells were taken from unexposed donors. CD4+ T cells were isolated from the cells after more than nine days of culture. Cells permitting, SARS-CoV-2 S/N and four cold-coronavirus spikes were tested on unexposed-donor CD4+ T cells. Fresh IL-2 medium replaced half the medium on days 3 and 7. This clone was counted between two and nine times. Its antigen remains unidentified. The protocol was immunoSEQ multiplex PCR, while the TCRdb copy is restricted to in-frame clones and leaves out a portion. Among fewer than 25,000 clones listed, 60% to 85% were seen once. Trimming took 6 bases from V and 3 from J, leaving 5 bases between them. The CDR3 has 11 amino acids.

J is TRBJ1-1 and V is TRBV12-3 or TRBV12-4, with unresolved D. This sequence was found in a human donor in good health. Material for sequencing was CD4+ T cells from PBMCs, cultured in vitro. CDR3 loop: CASRSYTEAFF. The CDR3 DNA reads TGTGCCAGCAGATCTTACACTGAAGCTTTCTTT.